Sequencing of this T cell receptor (beta chain) was carried out in a study of Ad26.COV2.S vaccination and SARS-CoV-2 variants. The table came from immunoSEQ multiplex PCR; TCRdb's copy has only in-frame clones and leaves some out. The table records about 480,000 clones, 87% of them present only once. The germline CDR1 and CDR2 sequences are LGHNA and YNFKEQ. CDR3 length: 15 amino acids. After removal of 5 bases from V and 2 bases from J, the junction contained 7 bases not matched to a gene. Treatment indicated: some 19 received Ad26.COV2.S at low or high dose, single or two shots; 5 received placebo; per-sample allocation not given. Sampling happened 63 days after the first vaccine or placebo injection.

This chain connects TRBV4-2 to TRBJ2-3; 7 bases are shared with TRBD2. This sequence was found in a person aged 18-60 years who received the Ad26.COV2.S COVID-19 vaccine or a placebo. The sequenced sample was peripheral blood, obtained in a trial of Ad26.COV2.S vaccine versus placebo. CDR3 nucleotide sequence: TGTGCCAGCAGCTCTACTAGCGCCCCCACAGATACGCAGTATTTT. Its protein product is CASSSTSAPTDTQYF.